The source of this T cell receptor (beta chain) is a study of molecular identifiers for immune sequencing clone quantification. General observations from the study: Even with about a million naive cells present, spiked Jurkat TCR RNA from one cell was reportedly detectable.

Germline-derived CDR1 and CDR2 are MNHEY and SMNVEV (reference sequence). V lost 5 bases and J lost 6, with 11 bases in between. The length of the CDR3 is 12 residues. TCRdb re-analysed the PCR reads in MiXCR, keeping a single row per CDR3 protein. Counted here are some 650,000 distinct CDR3 sequences, just under 20% occurring once; the ten biggest clones make up roughly 0.9%. This clonotype was counted ten times or more. What it binds is unknown. The sequenced sample was naive CD8+ T cells from blood, with Jurkat cell RNA spiked in. Specified subset: FACS-sorted CD8+CD4-CCR7+CD45RA+ naive T cells. This sequence joins TRBV27 and TRBJ2-7, with D maybe TRBD1 (5 bases). The sequence derives from a human donor in good health. Some libraries in this study had Jurkat cell RNA spiked in. Here the CDR3 reads CASSPGSTEQYF. The CDR3 DNA sequence: TGTGCCAGCAGTCCAGGGTCCACCGAGCAGTACTTC.